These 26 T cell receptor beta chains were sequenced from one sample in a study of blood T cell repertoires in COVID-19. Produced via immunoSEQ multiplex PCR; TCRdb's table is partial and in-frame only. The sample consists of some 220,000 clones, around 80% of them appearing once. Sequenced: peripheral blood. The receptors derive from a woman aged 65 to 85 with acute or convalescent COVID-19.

CDR3 sequence (DNA): TGTGCCAGCAGTTTATGGGGCAGGGGGAGTGCCGAGCAGTACTTC. Encoded protein: CASSLWGRGSAEQYF. V usage is TRBV27 and J usage is TRBJ2-7; TRBD1 aligns across 7 bases. The germline V gene has CDR1 MNHEY and CDR2 SMNVEV (reference sequence). V trimming: 1 base; J trimming: 6 bases; junction bases outside the gene matches: 9. There are 15 residues in the CDR3.

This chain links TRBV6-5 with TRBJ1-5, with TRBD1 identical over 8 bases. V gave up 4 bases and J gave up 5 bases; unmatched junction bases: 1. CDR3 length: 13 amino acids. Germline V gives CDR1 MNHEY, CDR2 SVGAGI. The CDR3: CASSLTGDQPQHF. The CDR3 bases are TGTGCCAGCAGTTTGACAGGGGATCAGCCCCAGCATTTT.

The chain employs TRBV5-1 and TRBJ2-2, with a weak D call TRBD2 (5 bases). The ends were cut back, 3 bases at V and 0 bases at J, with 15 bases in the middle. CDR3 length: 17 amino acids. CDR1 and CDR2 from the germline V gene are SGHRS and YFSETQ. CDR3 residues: CASSSTIAGANTGELFF. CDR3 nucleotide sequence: TGCGCCAGCAGCTCGACCATCGCCGGGGCGAACACCGGGGAGCTGTTTTTT. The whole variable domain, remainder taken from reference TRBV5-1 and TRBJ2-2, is KAGVTQTPRYLIKTRGQQVTLSCSPISGHRSVSWYQQTPGQGLQFLFEYFSETQRNKGNFPGRFSGRQFSNSRSEMNVSTLELGDSALYLCASSSTIAGANTGELFFGEGSRLTVL.

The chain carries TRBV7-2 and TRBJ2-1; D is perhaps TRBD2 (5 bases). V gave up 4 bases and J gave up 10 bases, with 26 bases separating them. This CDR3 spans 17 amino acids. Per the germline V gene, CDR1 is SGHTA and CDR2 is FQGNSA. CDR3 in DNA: TGTGCCAGCAGCTCTGCCGGGGATTTGTTAGTGGGTACCGAGCAGTTCTTC. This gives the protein CASSSAGDLLVGTEQFF.

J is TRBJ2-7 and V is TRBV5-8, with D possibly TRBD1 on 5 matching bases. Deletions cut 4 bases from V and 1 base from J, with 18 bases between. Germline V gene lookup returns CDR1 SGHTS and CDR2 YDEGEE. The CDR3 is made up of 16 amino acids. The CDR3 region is CASSLLRGGWSYEQYF. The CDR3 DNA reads TGTGCCAGCAGCCTCCTTAGGGGCGGTTGGTCCTACGAGCAGTACTTC.

CDR3 protein: CAISPDRGRKYEQFF. CDR3 DNA sequence: TGTGCCATCAGCCCAGACAGGGGGCGCAAGTATGAGCAGTTCTTC. The V and J genes are TRBV10-3 and TRBJ2-1, with TRBD1 identical over 10 bases. The length of the CDR3 is 15 residues. V dropped 6 bases and J dropped 8; count of bases not matched to a gene: 10. Germline CDR1 reads ENHRY; CDR2 reads SYGVKD.

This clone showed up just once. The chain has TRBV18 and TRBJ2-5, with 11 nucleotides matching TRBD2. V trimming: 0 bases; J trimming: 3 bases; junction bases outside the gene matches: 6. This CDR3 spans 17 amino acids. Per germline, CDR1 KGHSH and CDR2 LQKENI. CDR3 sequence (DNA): TGTGCCAGCTCACCACCGAGCCTAGCGGGGGGAAAAGAGACCCAGTACTTC. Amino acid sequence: CASSPPSLAGGKETQYF.

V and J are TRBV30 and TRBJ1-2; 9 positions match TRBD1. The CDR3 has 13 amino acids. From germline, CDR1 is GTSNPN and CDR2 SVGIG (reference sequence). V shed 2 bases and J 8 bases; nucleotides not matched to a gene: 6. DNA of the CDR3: TGTGCCTGGAGTCCTTCGGACAGGGGAGGCTACACCTTC. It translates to CAWSPSDRGGYTF.

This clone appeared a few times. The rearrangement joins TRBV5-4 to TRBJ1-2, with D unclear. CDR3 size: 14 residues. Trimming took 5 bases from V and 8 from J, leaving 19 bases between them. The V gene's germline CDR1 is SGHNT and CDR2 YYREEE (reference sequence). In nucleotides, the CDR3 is TGTGCCAGCAGTTTGCCGTCCAGGTATGAGGGCTACACCTTC. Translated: CASSLPSRYEGYTF.

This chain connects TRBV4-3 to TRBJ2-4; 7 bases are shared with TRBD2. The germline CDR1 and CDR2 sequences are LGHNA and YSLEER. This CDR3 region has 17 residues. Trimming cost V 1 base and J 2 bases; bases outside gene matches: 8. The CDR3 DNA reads TGCGCCAGCAGCCAAGGGGTTAGCGGGTCGTCCAAAAACATTCAGTACTTC. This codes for CASSQGVSGSSKNIQYF.

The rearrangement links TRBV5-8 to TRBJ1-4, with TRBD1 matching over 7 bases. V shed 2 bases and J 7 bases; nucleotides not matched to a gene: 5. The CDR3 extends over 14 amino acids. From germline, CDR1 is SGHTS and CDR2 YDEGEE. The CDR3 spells CASSFRQGVEKLFF. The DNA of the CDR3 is TGTGCCAGCAGCTTTCGGCAGGGGGTTGAAAAACTGTTTTTT.

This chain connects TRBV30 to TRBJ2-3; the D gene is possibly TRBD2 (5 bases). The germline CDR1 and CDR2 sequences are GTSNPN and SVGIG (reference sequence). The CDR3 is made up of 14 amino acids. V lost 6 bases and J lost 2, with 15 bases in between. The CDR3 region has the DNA TGTGCCTGTACCATCAGCGGATTCACAGATACGCAGTATTTT. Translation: CACTISGFTDTQYF.

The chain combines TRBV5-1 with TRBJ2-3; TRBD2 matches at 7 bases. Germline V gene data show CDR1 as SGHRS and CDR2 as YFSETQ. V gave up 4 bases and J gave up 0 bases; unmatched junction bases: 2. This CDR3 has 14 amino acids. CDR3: CASSREASTDTQYF. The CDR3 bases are TGCGCCAGCAGCCGGGAGGCTAGCACAGATACGCAGTATTTT.

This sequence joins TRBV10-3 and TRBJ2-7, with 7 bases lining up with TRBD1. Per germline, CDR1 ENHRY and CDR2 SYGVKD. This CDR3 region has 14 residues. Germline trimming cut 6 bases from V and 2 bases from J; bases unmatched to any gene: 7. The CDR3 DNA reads TGTGCCATCAGGGGGGCGCAGGGGGCCTACGAGCAGTACTTC. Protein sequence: CAIRGAQGAYEQYF.

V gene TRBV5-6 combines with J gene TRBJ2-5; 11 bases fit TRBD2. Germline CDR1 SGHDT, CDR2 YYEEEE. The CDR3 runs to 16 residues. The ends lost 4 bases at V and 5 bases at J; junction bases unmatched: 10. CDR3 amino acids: CASSQDLAGGIETQYF. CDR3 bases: TGTGCCAGCAGCCAAGACCTAGCGGGGGGAATCGAGACCCAGTACTTC.

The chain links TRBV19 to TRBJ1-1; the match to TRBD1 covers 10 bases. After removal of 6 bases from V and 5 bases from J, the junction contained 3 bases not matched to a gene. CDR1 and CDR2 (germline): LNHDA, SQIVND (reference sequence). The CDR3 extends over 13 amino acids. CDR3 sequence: CASRMDRGTEAFF. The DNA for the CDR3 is TGTGCCAGTAGAATGGACAGGGGGACTGAAGCTTTCTTT.

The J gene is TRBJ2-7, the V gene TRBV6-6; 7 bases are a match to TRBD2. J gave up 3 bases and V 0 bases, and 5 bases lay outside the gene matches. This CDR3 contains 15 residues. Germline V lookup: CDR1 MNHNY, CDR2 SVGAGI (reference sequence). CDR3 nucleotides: TGTGCCAGCAGTTACTCAGCGGGGAGTAACTACGAGCAGTACTTC. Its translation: CASSYSAGSNYEQYF.

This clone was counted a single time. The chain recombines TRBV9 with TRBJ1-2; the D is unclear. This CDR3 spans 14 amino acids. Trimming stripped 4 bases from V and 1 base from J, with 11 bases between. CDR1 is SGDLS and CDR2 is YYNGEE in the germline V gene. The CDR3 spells CASSPDEDNYGYTF. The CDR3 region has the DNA TGTGCCAGCAGCCCCGACGAGGATAACTATGGCTACACCTTC.

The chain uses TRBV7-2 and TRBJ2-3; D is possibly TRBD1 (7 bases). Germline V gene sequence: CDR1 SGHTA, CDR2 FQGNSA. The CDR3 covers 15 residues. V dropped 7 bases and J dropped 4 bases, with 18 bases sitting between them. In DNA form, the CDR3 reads TGTGCCAGCACCTCCCGGAGGGGGCCCGCAGATACGCAGTATTTT. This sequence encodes CASTSRRGPADTQYF.

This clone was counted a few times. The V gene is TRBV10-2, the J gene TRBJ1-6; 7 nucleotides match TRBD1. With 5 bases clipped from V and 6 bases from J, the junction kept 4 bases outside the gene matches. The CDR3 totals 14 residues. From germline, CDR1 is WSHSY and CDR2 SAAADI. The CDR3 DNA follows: TGCGCCAGCAGTCGACAGGGCTTTAATTCACCCCTCCACTTT. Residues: CASSRQGFNSPLHF.

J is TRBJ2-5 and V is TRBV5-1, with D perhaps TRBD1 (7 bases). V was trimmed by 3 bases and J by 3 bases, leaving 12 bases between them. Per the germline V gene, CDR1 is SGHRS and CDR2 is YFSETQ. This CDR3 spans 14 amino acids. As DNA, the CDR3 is TGCGCCAGCAGCTCGGGCGGGACAGAAGAGACCCAGTACTTC. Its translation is CASSSGGTEETQYF.

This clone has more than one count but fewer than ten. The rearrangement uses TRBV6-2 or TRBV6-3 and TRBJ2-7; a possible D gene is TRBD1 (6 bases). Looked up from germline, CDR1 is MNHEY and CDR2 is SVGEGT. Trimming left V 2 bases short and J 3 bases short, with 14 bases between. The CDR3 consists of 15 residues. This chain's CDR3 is CASSYPPGQIYEQYF. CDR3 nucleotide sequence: TGTGCCAGCAGTTACCCCCCGGGACAAATCTACGAGCAGTACTTC.

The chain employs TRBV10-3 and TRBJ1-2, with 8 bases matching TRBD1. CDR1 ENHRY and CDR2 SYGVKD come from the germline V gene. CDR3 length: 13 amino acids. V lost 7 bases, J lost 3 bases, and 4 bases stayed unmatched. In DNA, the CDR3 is TGTGCCATCAACCCGACAGGGGACTATGGCTACACCTTC. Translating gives CAINPTGDYGYTF.

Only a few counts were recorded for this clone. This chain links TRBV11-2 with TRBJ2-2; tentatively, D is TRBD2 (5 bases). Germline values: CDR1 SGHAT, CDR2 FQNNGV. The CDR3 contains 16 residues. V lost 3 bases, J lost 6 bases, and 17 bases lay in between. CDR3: CASSFDGGRGAGELFF. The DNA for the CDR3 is TGTGCCAGCAGCTTCGACGGCGGGCGTGGGGCCGGGGAGCTGTTTTTT.

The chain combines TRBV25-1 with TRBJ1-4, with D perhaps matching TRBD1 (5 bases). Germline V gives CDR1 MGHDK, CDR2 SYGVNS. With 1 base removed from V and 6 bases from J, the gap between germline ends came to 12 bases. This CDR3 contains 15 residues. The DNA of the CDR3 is TGTGCCAGCAGTGAATTTCAGGGAGGGGATGAAAAACTGTTTTTT. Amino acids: CASSEFQGGDEKLFF. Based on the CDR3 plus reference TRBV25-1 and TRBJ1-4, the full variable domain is EADIYQTPRYLVIGTGKKITLECSQTMGHDKMYWYQQDPGMELHLIHYSYGVNSTEKGDLSSESTVSRIRTEHFPLTLESARPSHTSQYLCASSEFQGGDEKLFFGSGTQLSVL.

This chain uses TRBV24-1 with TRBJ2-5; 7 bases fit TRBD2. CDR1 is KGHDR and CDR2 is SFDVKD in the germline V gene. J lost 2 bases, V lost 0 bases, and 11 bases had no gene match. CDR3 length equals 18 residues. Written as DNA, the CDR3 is TGTGCCACCAGTGATTTGGGCCGGGGCGGGGGAGCACAAGAGACCCAGTACTTC. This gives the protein CATSDLGRGGGAQETQYF.